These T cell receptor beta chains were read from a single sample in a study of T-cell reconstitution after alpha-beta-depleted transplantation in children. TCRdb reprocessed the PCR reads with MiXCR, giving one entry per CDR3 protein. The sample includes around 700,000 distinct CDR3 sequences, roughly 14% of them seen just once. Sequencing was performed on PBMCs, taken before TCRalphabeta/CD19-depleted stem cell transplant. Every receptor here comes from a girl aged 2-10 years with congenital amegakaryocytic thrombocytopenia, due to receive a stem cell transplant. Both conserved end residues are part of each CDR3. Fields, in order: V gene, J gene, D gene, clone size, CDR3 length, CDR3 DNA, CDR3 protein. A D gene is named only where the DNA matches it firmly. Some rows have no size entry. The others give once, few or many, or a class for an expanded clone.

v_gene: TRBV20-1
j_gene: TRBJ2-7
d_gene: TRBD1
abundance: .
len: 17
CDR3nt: TGCAGTGCTAGACCCGGGACAGGGGCCAGGAGCTCCTACGAGCAGTACTTC
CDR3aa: CSARPGTGARSSYEQYF

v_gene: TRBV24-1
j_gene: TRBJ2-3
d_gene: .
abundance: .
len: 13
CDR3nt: TGTGCCACCAAGCAGGGAACCACAGATACGCAGTATTTT
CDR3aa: CATKQGTTDTQYF

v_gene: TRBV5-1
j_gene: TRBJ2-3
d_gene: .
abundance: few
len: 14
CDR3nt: TGCGCCAGCTGGGACGGGGGCATAACAGATACGCAGTATTTT
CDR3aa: CASWDGGITDTQYF

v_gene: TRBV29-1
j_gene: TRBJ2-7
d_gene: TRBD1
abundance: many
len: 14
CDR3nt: TGCAGCGTTGAATCCGGGACAGAGACCTACGAGCAGTACTTC
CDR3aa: CSVESGTETYEQYF

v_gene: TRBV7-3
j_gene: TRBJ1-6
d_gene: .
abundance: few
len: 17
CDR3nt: TGTGCCAGCAGCTTAAGGGCGCCGACAGGCCCGGGATCACCCCTCCACTTT
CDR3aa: CASSLRAPTGPGSPLHF

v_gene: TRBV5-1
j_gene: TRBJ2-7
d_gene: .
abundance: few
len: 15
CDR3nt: TGCGCCAGCAGCTTGGTTGGGCTACCCAGCTACGAGCAGTACTTC
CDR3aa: CASSLVGLPSYEQYF

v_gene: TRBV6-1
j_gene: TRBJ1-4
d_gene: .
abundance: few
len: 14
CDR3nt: TGTGCCAGCAGTGTCAGGGCTACTAATGAAAAACTGTTTTTT
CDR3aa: CASSVRATNEKLFF

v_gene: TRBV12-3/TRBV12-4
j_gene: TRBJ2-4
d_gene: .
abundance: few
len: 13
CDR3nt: TGTGCCAGCAGAGTAAAAGGACAGAACATTCAGTACTTC
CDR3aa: CASRVKGQNIQYF

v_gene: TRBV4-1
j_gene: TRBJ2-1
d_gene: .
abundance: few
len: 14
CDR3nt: TGCGCCAGCAGCCAGCCCCTAGGTTTCAATGAGCAGTTCTTC
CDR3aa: CASSQPLGFNEQFF

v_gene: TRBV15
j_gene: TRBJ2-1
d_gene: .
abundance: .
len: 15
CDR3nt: TGTGCCACCAGCAGAGTTAGAGGCAGGGCAAGTGAGCAGTTCTTC
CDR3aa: CATSRVRGRASEQFF

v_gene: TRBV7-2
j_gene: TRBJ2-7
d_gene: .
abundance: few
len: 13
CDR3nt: TGTGCCAGCAGCCCATCCGGCAACCACGAGCAGTACTTC
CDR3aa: CASSPSGNHEQYF

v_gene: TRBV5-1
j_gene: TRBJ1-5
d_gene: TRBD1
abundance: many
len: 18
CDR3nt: TGCGCCAGCAGCTTCGACAGGGCAAAGGCAATTAGCAATCAGCCCCAGCATTTT
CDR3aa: CASSFDRAKAISNQPQHF

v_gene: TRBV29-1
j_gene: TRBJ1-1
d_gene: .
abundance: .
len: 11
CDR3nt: TGCAGCGTATTCAGGGGCACTGAAGCTTTCTTT
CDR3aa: CSVFRGTEAFF

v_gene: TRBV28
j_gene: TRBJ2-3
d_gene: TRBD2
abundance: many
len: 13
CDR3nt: TGTGCCAGCGGGGGTAGCGGGAGGGATACGCAGTATTTT
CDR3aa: CASGGSGRDTQYF

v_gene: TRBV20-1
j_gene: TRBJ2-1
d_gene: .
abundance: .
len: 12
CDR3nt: TGCAGTGCCGTCAAGCACCCCAATGAGCAGTTCTTC
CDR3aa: CSAVKHPNEQFF

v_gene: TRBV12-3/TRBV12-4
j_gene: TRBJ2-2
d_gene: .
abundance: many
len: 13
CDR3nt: TGTGCCAGCAGTGAGTCCCACACCGGGGAGCTGTTTTTT
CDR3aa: CASSESHTGELFF

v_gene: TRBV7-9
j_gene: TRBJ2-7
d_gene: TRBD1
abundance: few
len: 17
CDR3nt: TGTGCCAGCAGCGGATCCATCGGGGACAGGTCTTTTTACGAGCAGTACTTC
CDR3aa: CASSGSIGDRSFYEQYF

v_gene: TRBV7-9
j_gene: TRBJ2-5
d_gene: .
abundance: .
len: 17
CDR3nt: TGTGCCAGCAGCTTAGGGGCGCTGGGGTCGCGAGAAGAGACCCAGTACTTC
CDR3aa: CASSLGALGSREETQYF

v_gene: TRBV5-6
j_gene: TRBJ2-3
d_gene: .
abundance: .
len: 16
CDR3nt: TGTGCCAGCAGCTTGGATCTCCTAGGGGGGACAGATACGCAGTATTTT
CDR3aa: CASSLDLLGGTDTQYF

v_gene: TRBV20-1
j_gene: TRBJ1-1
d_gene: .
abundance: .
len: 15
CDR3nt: TGCAGTGCCCCGACCCAGCGGGGGGTGGGCACTGAAGCTTTCTTT
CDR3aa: CSAPTQRGVGTEAFF

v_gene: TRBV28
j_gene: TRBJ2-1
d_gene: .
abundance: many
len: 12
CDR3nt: TGTGCCAGCAGTTTATCGGCAGGGGAGCAGTTCTTC
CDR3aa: CASSLSAGEQFF

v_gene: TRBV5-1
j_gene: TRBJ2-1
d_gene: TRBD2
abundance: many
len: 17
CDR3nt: TGCGCCAGCAGCTTGGCTACTAGCGGGAGTATAAGGGATGAGCAGTTCTTC
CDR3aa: CASSLATSGSIRDEQFF

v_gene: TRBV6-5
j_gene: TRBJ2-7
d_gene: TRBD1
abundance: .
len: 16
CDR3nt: TGTGCCAGCAGTTACTCGCCCGGACAGGGGGCTGGTGAGCAGTACTTC
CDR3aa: CASSYSPGQGAGEQYF

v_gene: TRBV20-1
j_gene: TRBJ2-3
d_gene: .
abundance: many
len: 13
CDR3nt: TGCAGTGCTCGGGACGGCCCCACAGATACGCAGTATTTT
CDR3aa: CSARDGPTDTQYF

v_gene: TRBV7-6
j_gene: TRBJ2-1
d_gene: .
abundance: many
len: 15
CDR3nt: TGTGCCAGCAGCCATTTAGCGGAGTCCTACAATGAGCAGTTCTTC
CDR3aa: CASSHLAESYNEQFF

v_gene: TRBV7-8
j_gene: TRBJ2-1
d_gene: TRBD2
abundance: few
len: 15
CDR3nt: TGTGCCAGCAGTTCTACTAGCGGGTCCGTCAATGAGCAGTTCTTC
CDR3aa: CASSSTSGSVNEQFF